The clone carrying this T cell receptor beta chain was seen many times. The antigen is undetermined. Hyperthyroidism had been newly diagnosed in patients aged 18 to 65, and its duration was under 2 months. Uncontrolled infection, other autoimmune disease, pregnancy or lactation led to exclusion. There were TCR beta CDR3 regions amplified from RNA transcripts. An initial round of RT-PCR targeting the TCR CDR3 relied on the HTBI primer set. TCRdb re-derived calls from the multiplex PCR reads in MiXCR, one entry per CDR3 protein. The sample lists about 580,000 distinct CDR3 sequences; about 15% were seen once. These data belong to a study of T cells in Graves' hyperthyroidism and ophthalmopathy. Whole-study findings and limits: Ophthalmopathy, which appeared later, was predicted by the model a median roughly 6.4 months before onset.

The germline CDR1 and CDR2 sequences are LGHDT and YNNKEL (reference sequence). The CDR3 spans 13 residues. V dropped 4 bases and J dropped 10 bases, with 14 bases sitting between them. The chain carries TRBV3-1 and TRBJ2-1; D is ambiguous. The receptor comes from a woman aged 25 to 45 with Graves' hyperthyroidism that later progressed to Graves' ophthalmopathy. The sample taken for sequencing was blood. The CDR3, as DNA: TGTGCCAGCAGCCTCCAGTTGACTGGGGAGCAGTTCTTC. This encodes CASSLQLTGEQFF.